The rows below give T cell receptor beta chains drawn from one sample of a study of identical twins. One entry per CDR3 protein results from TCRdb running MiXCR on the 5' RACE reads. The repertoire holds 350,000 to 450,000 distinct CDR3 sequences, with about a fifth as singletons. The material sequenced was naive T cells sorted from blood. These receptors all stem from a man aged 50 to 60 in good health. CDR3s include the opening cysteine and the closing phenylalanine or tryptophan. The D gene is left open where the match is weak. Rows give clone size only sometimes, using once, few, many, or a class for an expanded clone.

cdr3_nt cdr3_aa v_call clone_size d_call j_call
TGCAGTGCTAGAGATCTAGGGGGAGGAACTGAAGCTTTCTTT CSARDLGGGTEAFF TRBV20-1 - - TRBJ1-1
TGCAGTGCTAGAAACAACCTACAGTACTACGAGCAGTACTTC CSARNNLQYYEQYF TRBV20-1 few - TRBJ2-7
TGTGCCAGCAGCTTAGGCCCAGAGTTATACGAGCAGTACTTC CASSLGPELYEQYF TRBV7-8 many - TRBJ2-7
TGTGCCAGTAGTATAGCGGCGACCTACGAGCAGTACTTC CASSIAATYEQYF TRBV19 few - TRBJ2-7
TGTGCCAGCAGTGAATGGGGGGACAGGCGATACTCTGGAAACACCATATATTTT CASSEWGDRRYSGNTIYF TRBV25-1 many TRBD1 TRBJ1-3
TGCGCCAGCAGCTTGGAGGGGACGGCAAACACTGAAGCTTTCTTT CASSLEGTANTEAFF TRBV5-1 many - TRBJ1-1
TGTGCCAGCAGCCGACCGATTCTCAAGACAGCCAATTCACCCCTCCACTTT CASSRPILKTANSPLHF TRBV3-1 few - TRBJ1-6
TGCAGTGCGCCCGGCAATCTGGACTATGGCTACACCTTC CSAPGNLDYGYTF TRBV20-1 many - TRBJ1-2
TGCAGCGTTGATTCCAGCGGGAGGTCAGATACGCAGTATTTT CSVDSSGRSDTQYF TRBV29-1 many TRBD2 TRBJ2-3
TGTGCCAGCAGCTTTCCGGACGGATACTACGAGCTGTACTTC CASSFPDGYYELYF TRBV7-8 - - TRBJ2-7
TGCAGTGCTAGAGAAGGACGCACAGATACGCAGTATTTT CSAREGRTDTQYF TRBV20-1 - - TRBJ2-3
TGTGCCAGCAGCGAAACAAGGGCAGGGACCAATGGCTACACCTTC CASSETRAGTNGYTF TRBV6-1 - - TRBJ1-2
TGTGCCAGCAGGGAGGGACAGCAAGAGACCCAGTACTTC CASREGQQETQYF TRBV25-1 - - TRBJ2-5
TGTGCCAGCAGTTACCAAACAGGGGTAAAAAGCTCTGGGGCCAACGTCCTGACTTTC CASSYQTGVKSSGANVLTF TRBV6-2/TRBV6-3 - TRBD1 TRBJ2-6
TGTGCCAGCAGCGTCGGGACAGGGCCTAATTCACCCCTCCACTTT CASSVGTGPNSPLHF TRBV9 - TRBD1 TRBJ1-6